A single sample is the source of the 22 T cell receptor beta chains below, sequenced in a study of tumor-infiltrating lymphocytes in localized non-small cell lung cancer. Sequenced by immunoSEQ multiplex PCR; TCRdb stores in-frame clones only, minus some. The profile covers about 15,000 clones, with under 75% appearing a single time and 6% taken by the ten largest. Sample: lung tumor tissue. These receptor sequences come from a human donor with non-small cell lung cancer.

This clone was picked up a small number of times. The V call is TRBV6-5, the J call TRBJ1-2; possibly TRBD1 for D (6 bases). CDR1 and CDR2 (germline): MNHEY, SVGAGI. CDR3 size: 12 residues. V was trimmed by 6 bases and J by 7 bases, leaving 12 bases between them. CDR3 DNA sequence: TGTGCCAGCAGCCAGGGGTGGGTTGGCTACACCTTC. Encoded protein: CASSQGWVGYTF.

The CDR3 loop reads CASSVQAGVVYNEQFF. The CDR3 DNA sequence: TGTGCCAGCAGCGTCCAAGCGGGAGTTGTCTACAATGAGCAGTTCTTC. The chain recombines TRBV9 with TRBJ2-1, with 8 positions matching TRBD2. CDR3 length equals 16 residues. J gave up 3 bases and V 2 bases, and 7 bases lay outside the gene matches. Germline V CDR1 and CDR2: SGDLS, YYNGEE.

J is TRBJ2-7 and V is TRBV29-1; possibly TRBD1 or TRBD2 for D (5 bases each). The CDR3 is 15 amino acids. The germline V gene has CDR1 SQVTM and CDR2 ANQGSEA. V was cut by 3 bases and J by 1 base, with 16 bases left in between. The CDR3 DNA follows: TGCAGCGTTGATAACCGGGACGGACGGTCCTACGAGCAGTACTTC. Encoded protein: CSVDNRDGRSYEQYF.

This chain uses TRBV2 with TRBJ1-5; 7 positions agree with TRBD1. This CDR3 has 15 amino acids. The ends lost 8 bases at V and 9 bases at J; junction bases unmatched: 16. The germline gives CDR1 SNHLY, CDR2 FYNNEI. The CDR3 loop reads CASAFTGAPGAPQHF. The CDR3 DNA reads TGTGCCAGCGCTTTTACAGGGGCGCCCGGTGCGCCCCAGCATTTT. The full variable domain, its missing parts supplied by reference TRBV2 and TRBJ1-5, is EPEVTQTPSHQVTQMGQEVILRCVPISNHLYFYWYRQILGQKVEFLVSFYNNEISEKSEIFDDQFSVERPDGSNFTLKIRSTKLEDSAMYFCASAFTGAPGAPQHFGDGTRLSIL.

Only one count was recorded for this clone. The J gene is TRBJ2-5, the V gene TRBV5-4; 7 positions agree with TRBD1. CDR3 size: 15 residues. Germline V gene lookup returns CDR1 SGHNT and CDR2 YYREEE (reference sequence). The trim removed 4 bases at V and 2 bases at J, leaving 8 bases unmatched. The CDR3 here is CASSAYDRAQETQYF. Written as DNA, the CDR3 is TGTGCCAGCAGCGCGTACGACAGGGCTCAAGAGACCCAGTACTTC.

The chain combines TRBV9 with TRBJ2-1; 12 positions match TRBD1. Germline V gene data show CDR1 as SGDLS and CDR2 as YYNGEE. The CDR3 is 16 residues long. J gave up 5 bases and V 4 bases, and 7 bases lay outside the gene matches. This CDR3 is CASSSRGTGGHNEQFF. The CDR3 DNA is TGTGCCAGCAGCTCCCGAGGGACAGGGGGCCACAATGAGCAGTTCTTC.

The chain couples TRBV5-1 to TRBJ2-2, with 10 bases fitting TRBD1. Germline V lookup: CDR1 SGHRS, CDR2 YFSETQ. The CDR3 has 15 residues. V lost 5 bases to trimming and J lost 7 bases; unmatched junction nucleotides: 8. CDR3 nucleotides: TGCGCCAGCAGGGGACAGGGGCTTATCGGCGGGGAGCTGTTTTTT. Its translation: CASRGQGLIGGELFF.

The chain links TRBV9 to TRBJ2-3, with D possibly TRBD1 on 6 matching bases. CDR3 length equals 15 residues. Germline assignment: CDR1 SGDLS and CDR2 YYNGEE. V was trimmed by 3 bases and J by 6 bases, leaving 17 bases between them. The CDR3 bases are TGTGCCAGCAGCGCCCATGCAGGGGTTGAGGATACGCAGTATTTT. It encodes CASSAHAGVEDTQYF.

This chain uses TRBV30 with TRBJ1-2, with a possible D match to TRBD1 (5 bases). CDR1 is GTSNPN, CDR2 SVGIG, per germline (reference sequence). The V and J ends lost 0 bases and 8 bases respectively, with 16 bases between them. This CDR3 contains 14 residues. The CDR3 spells CAWSVSGGGKGYTF. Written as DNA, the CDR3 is TGTGCCTGGAGTGTATCGGGGGGTGGTAAGGGCTACACCTTC.

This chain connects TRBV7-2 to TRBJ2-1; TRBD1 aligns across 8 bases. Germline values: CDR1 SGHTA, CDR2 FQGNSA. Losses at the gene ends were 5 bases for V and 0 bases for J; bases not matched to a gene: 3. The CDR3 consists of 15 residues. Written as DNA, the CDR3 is TGTGCCAGCAGCCGCGGGACAGGCTCCTACAATGAGCAGTTCTTC. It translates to CASSRGTGSYNEQFF.

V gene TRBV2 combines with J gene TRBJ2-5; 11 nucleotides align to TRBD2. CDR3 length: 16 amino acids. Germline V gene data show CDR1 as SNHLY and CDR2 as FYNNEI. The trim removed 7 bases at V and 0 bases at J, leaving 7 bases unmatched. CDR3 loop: CASIGLAGSYQETQYF. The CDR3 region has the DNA TGTGCCAGCATAGGACTAGCGGGTTCGTACCAAGAGACCCAGTACTTC.

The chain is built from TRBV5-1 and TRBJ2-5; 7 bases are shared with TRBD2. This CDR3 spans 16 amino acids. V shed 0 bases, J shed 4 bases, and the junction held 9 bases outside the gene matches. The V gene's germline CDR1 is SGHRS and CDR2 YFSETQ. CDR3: CASSLGPAGLGETQYF. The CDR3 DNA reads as TGCGCCAGCAGCTTGGGACCAGCGGGACTGGGAGAGACCCAGTACTTC.

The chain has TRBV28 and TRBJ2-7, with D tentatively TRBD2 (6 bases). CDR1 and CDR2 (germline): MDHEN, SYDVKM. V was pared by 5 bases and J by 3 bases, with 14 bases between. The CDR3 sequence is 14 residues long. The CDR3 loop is CASSQGLYFYEQYF. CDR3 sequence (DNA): TGTGCCAGCAGTCAGGGACTTTATTTCTACGAGCAGTACTTC.

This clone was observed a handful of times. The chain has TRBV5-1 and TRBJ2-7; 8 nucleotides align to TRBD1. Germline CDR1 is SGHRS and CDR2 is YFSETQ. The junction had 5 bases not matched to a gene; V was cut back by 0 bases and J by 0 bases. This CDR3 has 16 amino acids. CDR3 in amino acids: CASSLAGGASSYEQYF. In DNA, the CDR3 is TGCGCCAGCAGCTTGGCAGGGGGCGCTTCCTCCTACGAGCAGTACTTC.

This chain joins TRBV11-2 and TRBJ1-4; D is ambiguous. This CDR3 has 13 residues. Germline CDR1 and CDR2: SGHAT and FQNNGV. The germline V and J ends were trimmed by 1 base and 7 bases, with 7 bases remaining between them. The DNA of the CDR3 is TGTGCCAGCAGCTTAGGAGCCCGTGAAAAACTGTTTTTT. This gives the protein CASSLGAREKLFF.

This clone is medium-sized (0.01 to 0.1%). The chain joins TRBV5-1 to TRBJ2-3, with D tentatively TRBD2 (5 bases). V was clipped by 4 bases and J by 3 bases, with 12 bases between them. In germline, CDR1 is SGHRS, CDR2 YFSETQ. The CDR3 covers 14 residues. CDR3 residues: CASSGIGGTDTQYF. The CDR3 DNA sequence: TGCGCCAGCAGCGGCATCGGCGGGACAGATACGCAGTATTTT.

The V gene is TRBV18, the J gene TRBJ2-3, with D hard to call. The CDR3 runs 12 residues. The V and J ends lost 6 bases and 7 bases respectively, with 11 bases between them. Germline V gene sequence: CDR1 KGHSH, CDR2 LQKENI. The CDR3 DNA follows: TGTGCCAGCTCCCCCTCTCAGTATACGCAGTATTTT. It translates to CASSPSQYTQYF.

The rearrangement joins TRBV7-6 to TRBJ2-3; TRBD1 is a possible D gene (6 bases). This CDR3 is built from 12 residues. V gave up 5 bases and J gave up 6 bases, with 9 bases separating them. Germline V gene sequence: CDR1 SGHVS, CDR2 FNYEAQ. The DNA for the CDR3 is TGTGCCAGCAGCGTCGACAGGGATACGCAGTATTTT. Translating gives CASSVDRDTQYF.

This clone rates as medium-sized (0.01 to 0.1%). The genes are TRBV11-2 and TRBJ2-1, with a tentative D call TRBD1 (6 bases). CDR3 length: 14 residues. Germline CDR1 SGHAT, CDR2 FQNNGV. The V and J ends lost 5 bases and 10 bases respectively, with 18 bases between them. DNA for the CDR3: TGTGCCAGCAGCGGAAACAGGGTCCTGGGGGAGCAGTTCTTC. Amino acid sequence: CASSGNRVLGEQFF. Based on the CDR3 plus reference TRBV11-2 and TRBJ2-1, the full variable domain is EAGVAQSPRYKIIEKRQSVAFWCNPISGHATLYWYQQILGQGPKLLIQFQNNGVVDDSQLPKDRFSAERLKGVDSTLKIQPAKLEDSAVYLCASSGNRVLGEQFFGPGTRLTVL.

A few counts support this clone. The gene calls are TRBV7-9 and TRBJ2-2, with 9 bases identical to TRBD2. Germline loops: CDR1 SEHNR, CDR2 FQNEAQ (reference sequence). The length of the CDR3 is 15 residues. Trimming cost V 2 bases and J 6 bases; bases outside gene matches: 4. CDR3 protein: CASSLFSSGAGELFF. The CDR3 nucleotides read TGTGCCAGCAGCTTATTCTCTAGCGGGGCCGGGGAGCTGTTTTTT.

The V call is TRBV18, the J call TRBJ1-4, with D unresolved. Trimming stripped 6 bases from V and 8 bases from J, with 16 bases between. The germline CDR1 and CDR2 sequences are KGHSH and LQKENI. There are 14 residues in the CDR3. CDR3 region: CASSDPIVVEKLFF. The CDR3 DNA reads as TGTGCCAGCTCGGACCCTATCGTAGTGGAAAAACTGTTTTTT.

The CDR3 reads CASSYLAGKYNEQFF. The CDR3 bases are TGTGCCAGCAGCTATCTAGCGGGGAAATACAATGAGCAGTTCTTC. The V gene is TRBV7-6, the J gene TRBJ2-1, with 9 bases matching TRBD2. Germline loops: CDR1 SGHVS, CDR2 FNYEAQ. Losses at the gene ends were 4 bases for V and 4 bases for J; bases not matched to a gene: 5. This CDR3 comprises 15 residues.